A single TCR beta chain is shown here with its context. What it binds is not known. The data belong to a study of CXCR3-negative and CXCR3-positive naive CD8 T cells. Whole-study context: Sequencing brought in 130 million or so TRB reads altogether, and each library got about 1.5 +/- 0.3 million. Points from the study as a whole: CXCR3-positive naive cells had more hydrophobic TRB CDR3s than CXCR3-negative naive cells. For the naive subsets, surface CD5 was similar, and TCR strength was inferred from TRB CDR3 properties. With respect to TRBV-TRBJ usage, naive CXCR3-negative and CXCR3-positive cells were similar; memory differed.

Preparation of TRB cDNA libraries relied on 5' RACE carrying UMI labels. TCRdb re-called the 5' RACE reads and shows each CDR3 protein once, DNA omitted. The listing records nearly 110,000 distinct CDR3 sequences. The CDR3 runs 15 residues. Germline loops: CDR1 SGHVS, CDR2 FNYEAQ. The source material was naive CXCR3+ CD8+ T cells from blood. Subset described: CD45RO-CCR7+CD27+CD95- naive CD8+ T cells expressing CXCR3 (TNR3+). The sequence derives from a human donor in good health. Some clones in this sample may be carry-over from other donors' samples. The J gene is TRBJ2-5, the V gene TRBV7-6; the D gene TCRdb calls, TRBD2, cannot be checked with no DNA. CDR3: CASSELQAGPETQYF.